This TCR beta chain was sequenced in a study of cytomegalovirus exposure and HLA in healthy donors (dated by TCRdb to 2017 to 2019). With regard to the full study: The 666 repertoires of the first cohort and the roughly 120 validation repertoires were produced on the same platform, according to a later analysis. The study aimed to test whether cataloging public T cell receptors could reveal signatures of past pathogen exposure. In addition to the first cohort of 666 subjects, a separate validation cohort of approximately 130 different subjects was used. High-throughput TCR immunosequencing, statistical association of individual TCRs with disease status, and machine learning were combined to predict cytomegalovirus infection status. The paper as a whole reports these results and caveats: In a later analysis, TCRs clustered in the first cohort were found to also tend to co-occur in the roughly 120 validation repertoires, with 94% of cluster scores above 0. A later analysis had no HLA typing for the validation cohort, so co-occurrence there was scored across all 110 or so repertoires. In vitro tests confirmed that a few of the cytomegalovirus-associated TCR beta chains recognize cytomegalovirus antigens. Most TCR sequences were seen in very few donors, while some public TCRs were found in many individuals. In the study, about 150 TCR beta chains were listed as associated with cytomegalovirus. The classifier was reported to diagnose cytomegalovirus status with high specificity and sensitivity in both the original cohort and the validation cohort. It was suggested by the authors that the approach could potentially be generalized to other disease states and immunological phenotypes.

The donors were included in the validation cohort of over a hundred subjects, a group kept apart from the approximately 700-subject first cohort. Library creation used the immunoSEQ multiplex PCR assay. The paper's data handling went like this. A statistical classification framework was built for diagnosing cytomegalovirus status from the catalog of TCR beta chain sequences. What TCRdb holds here is the immuneACCESS table cut down to in-frame rearrangements. Part of the clones is not present; checked against another copy, under half of the missing clones reflect an unresolved V gene, and the others are unexplained. The DNA was the basis for D and trimming; V, J and clone size are from that table. The sample table holds around 80,000 clones, of which 85% to 95% were seen once. The ten largest clonotypes hold more than 0.65% of the sample. Comments on this clone: It has no known antigen specificity. The sample holds no much larger clone one base away, and base qualities are not on file.

V loses 3 bases, J loses 0 bases, and the germline ends lie 10 bases apart. From a lookup of the germline V gene, CDR1 and CDR2 are KGHSH and LQKENI. The CDR3 starts with the cysteine, ends with the phenylalanine, and has 15 residues. Just the 45-base CDR3 DNA is kept, in frame starting at base 1. This TCR came from a woman in her late teens or twenties in good health and CMV-seronegative. This chain joins TRBV18 to TRBJ2-3; a weak D assignment points to TRBD2 (6 bases agree). The specimen sequenced was PBMCs. The DNA sequence reads TGTGCCAGCTCACCGATTAGCGGAAGCACAGATACGCAGTATTTT. This translates into CASSPISGSTDTQYF. Full variable domain (CDR3 extended with the reference TRBV18 and TRBJ2-3 proteins): NAGVMQNPRHLVRRRGQEARLRCSPMKGHSHVYWYRQLPEEGLKFMVYLQKENIIDESGMPKERFSAEFPKEGPSILRIQQVVRGDSAAYFCASSPISGSTDTQYFGPGTRLTVL.